There are a few counts of the clone carrying this TCR beta chain. This specimen comes from a study of blood T cells in healthy people across ages. As for the study in general: Researchers report that template switching captured about one barcoded beta molecule per two T cells.

Next came a second PCR, run for about 7 to 12 cycles, which used a sample-barcoded 5' primer along with a J-beta primer mix. Every sample gave at least 2.5 million paired-end reads containing CDR3. From the 5' RACE reads, TCRdb called clonotypes with MiXCR, one entry per CDR3 protein. The sample shows hundreds of thousands of distinct CDR3 sequences, less than 25% of them seen only once. The junction had 9 bases not matched to a gene; V was cut back by 4 bases and J by 2 bases. The V gene's germline CDR1 is SQVTM and CDR2 ANQGSEA. CDR3 length: 16 amino acids. The data also belong to a second study, concerning T cells of mothers and their children. As reported in that work: Overlap measured in related mother-child pairs was slightly, non-significantly higher than in unrelated pairs. Detection of persistent microchimeric T cell clones did not occur.

The sequenced sample consisted of blood. The chain joins TRBV29-1 to TRBJ2-4; 9 bases are shared with TRBD1. This TCR was sampled from a boy between 5 and 17 years old in good health. This CDR3 is CSVGSPGQGTKNIQYF. The CDR3 DNA reads as TGCAGCGTTGGCTCGCCGGGACAGGGCACCAAAAACATTCAGTACTTC.